The entry below gives a single T cell receptor beta chain sequence along with its context. Its antigen is unknown. Donors, healthy HIV-negative adults, lacked recent acute infections or vaccinations. Study processing details: Junction-only sequences produced by ImmunoSEQ had no quality scores, so filtering differed. Repertoires were generated with immunoSEQ multiplex PCR, while TCRdb's copy carries only in-frame clones and drops some. V and J calls and clone size are those listed in that table; D and trimming were worked out from the DNA. The sample contains around 2.3 million clones, approximately 95% of which appear only once. The data are from a study of shared clonotypes between healthy human individuals. Overall study results and limits: It was the non-shared clonotypes that had lower generation probabilities than clonotypes shared by all four donors. Clonotype sharing among donors likely depends on sequencing depth.

The CDR3 has 16 amino acids. With 4 bases clipped from V and 1 base from J, the junction kept 8 bases outside the gene matches. The germline gives CDR1 SGHKS, CDR2 YYEKEE (reference sequence). Sequencing used naive CD4+ T cells sorted from blood. The subset here: CD45RA+ positively selected. The receptor was derived from a man between 18 and 35 years old in good health. The rearrangement uses TRBV5-5 and TRBJ2-5; TRBD1 agrees at 9 bases. CDR3 sequence: CASSAPGTGTQETQYF. Here the CDR3 DNA reads TGTGCCAGCAGCGCCCCCGGGACAGGGACCCAAGAGACCCAGTACTTC.